This TCR beta chain derives from a study of Graves' ophthalmopathy and Graves' hyperthyroidism. Turning to the study itself: Stable hyperthyroidism referred to disease that showed no ophthalmopathy within 18 months of follow-up. Findings and limits, study-wide: The model achieved 55% to 71% sensitivity and less than 85% specificity for ophthalmopathy progression.

Amplified material comprised TCR beta CDR3 regions derived from RNA transcripts. An initial RT-PCR round employing HTBI primers preceded a second-round multiplex PCR. One entry per CDR3 protein, called by TCRdb with MiXCR from the multiplex PCR reads. The repertoire holds around 520,000 distinct CDR3 sequences, with about 35% as singletons. This clonotype was seen only a few times. Its target is unknown. The receptor was isolated from an adult man with Graves' hyperthyroidism. Input material: peripheral blood or thyroid tissue (not recorded which).

Here the CDR3 DNA reads TGCGCCAGCAGCTTTACGGAGAGCACAGATACGCAGTATTTT. As protein: CASSFTESTDTQYF. The chain couples TRBV5-1 to TRBJ2-3; D unresolved. Germline CDR1 reads SGHRS; CDR2 reads YFSETQ. The CDR3 is 14 amino acids. Trimming pared 2 bases from V and 0 bases from J, leaving 7 bases between.